This T cell receptor (beta chain) derives from a study of blood T cell repertoires in COVID-19. TCRdb's copy holds only in-frame clones and misses some; the assay was immunoSEQ multiplex PCR. The table has about 240,000 clones, over 65% seen once. The sequence was collected from a woman older than 75 with acute or convalescent COVID-19. The sequencing input was peripheral blood.

As DNA, the CDR3 is TGCGCCAGCAGCCAATTTGGGACTAGCGGGATAGGTGAGCAGTTCTTC. This sequence encodes CASSQFGTSGIGEQFF. This rearrangement joins TRBV4-1 to TRBJ2-1, with 13 bases that match TRBD2. Trimming took 2 bases from V and 9 from J; bases not matched to a gene: 7. Germline CDR1 is MGHRA and CDR2 is YSYEKL. The CDR3 consists of 16 residues.